This TCR beta chain was profiled in a study of cytomegalovirus exposure and HLA in healthy donors. For the study at large: The study placed less than 90% of its 350 to 450 genotyped donors in the Caucasian-associated ancestry cluster. Study outcomes and limitations: Across HLA loci, a later analysis found differing TCR association rates, with DRB1 most and HLA-C fewest. Roughly uniform sequencing depth across donors was assumed, possibly incorrectly.

The PCR contained 60 Vbeta and 13 Jbeta primers. TCRdb's copy holds only in-frame clones and misses some; the assay was immunoSEQ multiplex PCR. The sample has approximately 110,000 clones. Comments on this clone: Its antigen is currently unknown.

The CDR3 is 16 residues long. Germline V gives CDR1 GTSNPN, CDR2 SVGIG (reference sequence). Between the trimmed V and J ends, which lost 2 bases and 0 bases, there was a span of 14 bases. The sequence was collected from a man younger than 35 in good health and CMV-seronegative. The chain employs TRBV30 and TRBJ2-4; a weak D match, TRBD1 (6 bases). The sample taken for sequencing was PBMCs. In nucleotides, the CDR3 is TGTGCCTGGAGTAATAAGGACAGTCTAGCCAAAAACATTCAGTACTTC. Its translation is CAWSNKDSLAKNIQYF.